Here is one TCR beta chain with its context. This clone was found many times. Its antigen is not yet known. This specimen comes from a study of T cell clonality in common variable immunodeficiency (dated by TCRdb to about 2015). The paper's findings and limits, for the study overall: The authors noted that sequencing repertoires of T cell subpopulations would be needed to clarify what caused the increased clonality in CVID. Reportedly, TCRbeta sequences from CVID had fewer deletions and N-nucleotide insertions, and highly modified clones with 13 or more V deletions were absent from CVID. CVID subjects shared fewer TCRbeta clones with each other than healthy controls did (p < 0.0001). Even though DNA input was equal, the average per sample came to 65,000 to 100,000 unique sequences for controls compared with about 31,547 for CVID samples. TCRbeta clonality was higher in CVID subjects than in healthy controls (t-test p = 0.018), and the increase was most characteristic of about a third of subjects. Differences among patients in the CVID cohort limited the correlations between repertoire features and clinical complications.

Equivalent amounts of genomic DNA from CVID and control samples were used as sequencing input. For every sample, a 60 bp segment covering the rearranged TCRbeta CDR3 region was amplified and then sequenced. TCRbeta amplification used the immunoSEQ assay, a bias-corrected multiplex PCR with high-throughput sequencing. In the source study's methods: Every unique nucleotide sequence counted as a clone and was annotated with V, D and J genes, copy number and frequency. Sequences were labeled productive if in frame, and non-productive if out of frame or containing stop codons. As previously described, Shannon's entropy was used to calculate clonality. The predicted amino acid sequences of productive clones were used to derive mean CDR3 Kyte-Doolittle hydropathy. The R hclust function was used to hierarchically cluster scaled V gene usage with Manhattan distance and complete linkage. Clone sharing by CDR3 amino acid sequence was assessed by resampling 12 repertoires per group over 100 rounds. The repertoires were searched for fewer than 75 published EBV-specific TCRbeta sequences and some 250 published CMV-specific TCRbeta sequences. A couple of CVID samples that yielded fewer than 10,000 sequences were excluded from the analysis, so 42 CVID repertoires were retained. The table was pulled from immuneACCESS by TCRdb, which kept in-frame rearrangements only. Such tables lose some clones; where checked, under half of the loss comes from unresolved V genes, and the rest has no known cause. That table furnishes V, J and clone size, whereas the DNA furnished D and trimming. For this sample the table reports about 50,000 clones, with no clone seen just once. 2% to 2.5% of the sample rests with the top ten.

Most CVID patients and most healthy controls were of Caucasian heritage. Heparinized peripheral whole blood samples of about 4.5 to 9 ml were obtained from each donor. TCRbeta CDR3 repertoires were sequenced from genomic DNA of adults with common variable immune deficiency (CVID) and healthy adult controls. There were some 22 healthy adult volunteers in the control group (around twelve female and around 10 male), ranging in age from about 23 to 66 years, with a mean age of roughly 35. Diluted blood was subjected to density centrifugation over Hypaque 1077 or Ficoll-Paque for isolation of peripheral blood mononuclear cells. Genomic DNA was obtained from unsorted mononuclear cells through either Qiagen column purification or a centrifugation-based method. This receptor was taken from a person aged 18-70 years in good health. The sequenced sample consisted of peripheral blood mononuclear cells.

The CDR3 bases that were read are TGTGCCAGCAGTACGACAGGGGGGAATCAGCCC. It translates as CASSTTGGNQP. The complete CDR3 reads CASSTTGGNQPQHF. The chain is encoded by TRBV12-3 or TRBV12-4 joined to TRBJ1-5, with 9 bases in between that match TRBD1. The CDR3 end falls 3 residues outside the read, so it is completed with the germline J gene. Its CDR3 holds 14 amino acids, cysteine through phenylalanine. The DNA shown is the part of the CDR3 that was read: 33 bases, in frame from base 1. V trim: 5 bases; J trim: 4 bases; unmatched bases: 3.